Following are 3 T cell receptor beta chains from one sample sequenced in a study of T cell responses to AZD1222 COVID-19 vaccine. The method was immunoSEQ multiplex PCR; TCRdb's version includes in-frame clones alone and lacks a portion of them. The data hold about 120,000 clones, with 85% to 95% observed a single time. Material: peripheral blood, obtained on day 0 of AZD1222 vaccination. These receptors all stem from an adult in good health.

This rearrangement joins TRBV5-1 to TRBJ1-1, with 9 bases that match TRBD1. Germline V gene lookup returns CDR1 SGHRS and CDR2 YFSETQ. The junction had 7 bases not matched to a gene; V was cut back by 4 bases and J by 6 bases. The CDR3 totals 14 residues. Here the CDR3 DNA reads TGCGCCAGCAGCAGGGGACAGGGTGCCTCTGAAGCTTTCTTT. This codes for CASSRGQGASEAFF.

The V gene is TRBV2, the J gene TRBJ2-1, with D possibly matching TRBD2 (5 bases). The V end was cut by 8 bases, the J end by 7 bases, with 15 bases between. The germline V gene has CDR1 SNHLY and CDR2 FYNNEI. The CDR3 covers 13 residues. In DNA form, the CDR3 reads TGTGCCAGCGAGCTTTTTGAGGGTAATGAGCAGTTCTTC. It yields the protein CASELFEGNEQFF.

This clone was seen just once. V and J are TRBV5-1 and TRBJ1-2, with no clear D. Germline CDR1 is SGHRS and CDR2 is YFSETQ. The CDR3 is made up of 14 amino acids. V dropped 1 base and J dropped 0 bases, with 7 bases sitting between them. The CDR3: CASSLRVPNYGYTF. The CDR3 bases are TGCGCCAGCAGCTTGAGGGTGCCTAACTATGGCTACACCTTC.